A selection of T cell receptor beta chains follows, all from one sample in a study of human T cells and chemical hapten exposure. Each CDR3 protein is one row after TCRdb ran MiXCR on the RACE reads. The sample has some 100,000 distinct CDR3 sequences; more than 7% are singletons. Here the sequenced sample was whole blood, taken in connection with sensitization to the hapten diphenylcyclopropenone (DPC). Receptor source: a middle-aged woman with alopecia areata. Some clones in this sample may be carry-over from other donors' samples. CDR3s include the opening cysteine and the closing phenylalanine or tryptophan. D genes are given only for firm matches. Rows give clone size only sometimes, using once, few, many, or a class for an expanded clone.

TRBJ1-4 TRBV4-3 . few CASSQVAEQGSEKLFF TGCGCCAGCAGCCAAGTAGCGGAGCAGGGGTCTGAAAAACTGTTTTTT
TRBJ2-2 TRBV12-3/TRBV12-4 . . CASSLPLGWRGRTGELFF TGTGCCAGCAGTCTCCCCTTAGGGTGGCGGGGCCGCACCGGGGAGCTGTTTTTT
TRBJ2-7 TRBV28 TRBD2 . CASSKGEGYEQYF TGTGCCAGCAGTAAAGGGGAGGGGTACGAGCAGTACTTC
TRBJ1-6 TRBV7-8 . many CASSLAGHHSSPLHF TGTGCCAGCAGCTTAGCTGGCCATCACAGTTCACCCCTCCACTTT
TRBJ1-4 TRBV12-3/TRBV12-4 . . CASSSSARVGGEKLFF TGTGCCAGCAGTTCCTCCGCGCGGGTAGGAGGGGAAAAACTGTTTTTT
TRBJ2-5 TRBV2 . many CASSWVGAGRGTQYF TGTGCCAGCAGTTGGGTTGGGGCCGGCCGAGGGACCCAGTACTTC
TRBJ1-4 TRBV7-9 . . CASSLGRGPNEKLFF TGTGCCAGCAGCTTAGGAAGGGGCCCTAATGAAAAACTGTTTTTT
TRBJ1-2 TRBV30 . few CAWSFDLNGYTF TGTGCCTGGAGTTTCGACCTGAATGGCTACACCTTC
TRBJ1-5 TRBV20-1 . many CSARGQTFNQPQHF TGCAGTGCTAGAGGACAGACTTTCAATCAGCCCCAGCATTTT
TRBJ1-6 TRBV7-2 TRBD1 . CASTRTGARSPLHF TGTGCCAGCACCCGTACAGGGGCTCGTTCACCCCTCCACTTT
TRBJ2-3 TRBV9 . many CASSVEGGLTDTQYF TGTGCCAGCAGCGTGGAAGGCGGCCTAACAGATACGCAGTATTTT
TRBJ2-1 TRBV13 . many CASSSLSGRWGANEQFF TGTGCCAGCAGCTCCTTAAGCGGAAGGTGGGGGGCAAATGAGCAGTTCTTC
TRBJ1-2 TRBV20-1 . many CSAGRNYGYTF TGCAGTGCGGGACGGAACTATGGCTACACCTTC
TRBJ1-5 TRBV6-5 . many CASSPDERRPQHF TGTGCCAGCAGCCCCGACGAGAGAAGACCCCAGCATTTT
TRBJ2-1 TRBV6-6 TRBD2 once CASSYPRGVGNEQFF TGTGCCAGCAGTTACCCGCGGGGGGTGGGGAATGAGCAGTTCTTC
TRBJ2-7 TRBV20-1 . few CSARDESSSYEQYF TGCAGTGCTAGAGATGAAAGTTCCTCCTACGAGCAGTACTTC
TRBJ2-4 TRBV7-2 TRBD1 . CASTAGQGRAKNIQYF TGTGCCAGCACTGCGGGACAGGGACGTGCCAAAAACATTCAGTACTTC
TRBJ2-1 TRBV12-3/TRBV12-4 . many CASSSRVLDDEQFF TGTGCCAGCAGTTCCCGGGTCCTAGACGATGAGCAGTTCTTC
TRBJ1-5 TRBV2 TRBD1 . CASSDAGQNNQPQHF TGTGCCAGCAGTGATGCGGGACAGAACAATCAGCCCCAGCATTTT
TRBJ2-6 TRBV27 TRBD1 . CASRQFPLGTGYLSGANVLTF TGTGCCAGCAGGCAGTTCCCATTAGGGACAGGTTACCTCTCTGGGGCCAACGTCCTGACTTTC
TRBJ1-5 TRBV18 TRBD1 few CASSPSPPGQGNQPQHF TGTGCCAGCTCACCGTCACCTCCGGGACAGGGGAATCAGCCCCAGCATTTT
TRBJ2-2 TRBV25-1 . many CASRRDSGNTGELFF TGTGCCAGCAGGCGGGACAGTGGGAACACCGGGGAGCTGTTTTTT
TRBJ2-7 TRBV6-2/TRBV6-3 . many CASSSAGPSYEQYF TGTGCCAGCAGTTCGGCGGGCCCCTCCTACGAGCAGTACTTC
TRBJ1-3 TRBV7-9 . many CASSLARGNSGNTIYF TGTGCCAGCAGCTTAGCGCGGGGGAACTCTGGAAACACCATATATTTT
TRBJ2-1 TRBV4-1 TRBD2 few CASSLGPSGGSEQFF TGCGCCAGCAGCCTCGGGCCTAGCGGGGGGTCGGAGCAGTTCTTC
TRBJ1-5 TRBV7-9 . . CASSLADGNQPQHF TGTGCCAGCAGCCTAGCCGATGGCAACCAGCCCCAGCATTTT
TRBJ1-1 TRBV2 . many CASSSRGTPGTEAFF TGTGCCAGCAGCTCAAGAGGTACACCAGGGACTGAAGCTTTCTTT
TRBJ2-3 TRBV28 . few CASSLRWGITDTQYF TGTGCCAGCAGTTTAAGGTGGGGCATCACAGATACGCAGTATTTT
TRBJ1-1 TRBV21-1 . many CASSPWGQMNTEAFF TGTGCCAGCAGTCCTTGGGGACAAATGAACACTGAAGCTTTCTTT
TRBJ2-7 TRBV5-1 TRBD1 many CASSISGTGYYEQYF TGCGCCAGCAGCATATCCGGGACAGGGTATTACGAGCAGTACTTC
TRBJ2-3 TRBV11-3 . . CASSPRGGSQQYF TGTGCCAGCAGCCCTAGGGGGGGGTCCCAGCAGTATTTT
TRBJ2-1 TRBV6-2/TRBV6-3 . . CASSFKRGEQFF TGTGCCAGCAGCTTTAAACGCGGGGAGCAGTTCTTC
TRBJ1-2 TRBV28 . few CASSQGGPYGYTF TGTGCCAGCAGCCAAGGGGGACCCTATGGCTACACCTTC
TRBJ2-5 TRBV7-6 . many CASSLGADQETQYF TGTGCCAGCAGCTTAGGGGCGGACCAAGAGACCCAGTACTTC
TRBJ1-1 TRBV28 TRBD1 . CASWDSPTNTEAFF TGTGCCAGTTGGGACAGTCCGACGAACACTGAAGCTTTCTTT
TRBJ1-2 TRBV4-1 . many CASSQVARIDYGYTF TGCGCCAGCAGCCAAGTCGCCAGAATAGACTATGGCTACACCTTC
TRBJ1-6 TRBV7-3 TRBD1 few CASSVRDRSNSPLHF TGTGCCAGCAGCGTCCGGGACAGAAGTAATTCACCCCTCCACTTT
TRBJ1-5 TRBV5-1 . few CASREAGGNQPQHF TGCGCCAGCAGGGAAGCTGGAGGCAATCAGCCCCAGCATTTT
TRBJ2-1 TRBV10-3 TRBD2 many CAISEPSGYNEQFF TGTGCCATCAGTGAGCCTAGCGGATACAATGAGCAGTTCTTC
TRBJ2-7 TRBV7-2 . many CASSLVGRVDEQYF TGTGCCAGCAGCTTAGTTGGGCGGGTGGACGAGCAGTACTTC
TRBJ1-4 TRBV7-2 . many CASSLTDSISEKLFF TGTGCCAGCAGCCTGACGGACAGTATCTCTGAAAAACTGTTTTTT
TRBJ1-1 TRBV9 TRBD1 . CASSSRDRVAEAFF TGTGCCAGCAGCTCACGGGACAGGGTTGCTGAAGCTTTCTTT
TRBJ1-1 TRBV7-3 TRBD1 few CASSLRAPGTGEWYTEAFF TGTGCCAGCAGCTTAAGAGCCCCCGGGACAGGGGAGTGGTACACTGAAGCTTTCTTT
TRBJ2-2 TRBV12-3/TRBV12-4 . many CASSLRQINTGELFF TGTGCCAGCAGTTTACGACAGATAAACACCGGGGAGCTGTTTTTT
TRBJ1-4 TRBV7-9 . few CASSVPNEKLFF TGTGCCAGCAGCGTTCCGAATGAAAAACTGTTTTTT
TRBJ2-2 TRBV7-6 TRBD1 . CASSLEQGLAGELFF TGTGCCAGCAGCTTAGAACAGGGGCTAGCCGGGGAGCTGTTTTTT
TRBJ1-2 TRBV6-2/TRBV6-3 . . CAGRDTSNYGYTF TGTGCCGGCCGGGACACTTCTAACTATGGCTACACCTTC
TRBJ2-7 TRBV21-1 . many CASSTAPWEQYF TGTGCCAGCAGCACTGCACCGTGGGAGCAGTACTTC
TRBJ2-3 TRBV11-2 . . CASSLDPEVSTDTQYF TGTGCCAGCAGCTTAGACCCGGAGGTGAGCACAGATACGCAGTATTTT
TRBJ2-2 TRBV14 . . CASSQAGHTGELFF TGTGCCAGCAGCCAAGCCGGACACACCGGGGAGCTGTTTTTT
TRBJ2-7 TRBV20-1 TRBD2 few CSARLAGQYEQYF TGCAGTGCTAGACTAGCGGGGCAATACGAGCAGTACTTC
TRBJ2-3 TRBV7-9 . many CASSYLIAYSDTQYF TGTGCCAGCAGCTACCTGATTGCCTATTCGGATACGCAGTATTTT
TRBJ1-6 TRBV2 TRBD1 few CASRGQAFNSPLHF TGTGCCAGCAGGGGACAGGCCTTTAATTCACCCCTCCACTTT
TRBJ2-3 TRBV2 TRBD1 many CASRGQGDTQYF TGTGCCAGCAGAGGACAGGGGGATACGCAGTATTTT
TRBJ1-1 TRBV12-3/TRBV12-4 . many CASSLGAPGTAEAFF TGTGCCAGCAGTTTGGGGGCGCCAGGGACTGCGGAAGCTTTCTTT